The rows below give T cell receptor beta chains drawn from one sample of a study of vaccination and CD4 T cells after COVID-19. From the PCR reads, TCRdb called clonotypes with MiXCR, one entry per CDR3 protein. The repertoire consists of around 11,000 distinct CDR3 sequences, with around 30% occurring once and the leading ten covering 15% to 20%. Their cognate antigens are unknown. Source material: CD4+ T cells from blood, cultured in vitro. The receptors were gathered from a human donor in good health. Both conserved end residues are part of each CDR3. The D gene is left open where the match is weak. Some rows mark clone size as missing; the rest say once, few, many or name a class of expanded clone.

d_call	clone_size	v_call	j_call	cdr3_aa	cdr3_nt
NA	NA	TRBV20-1	TRBJ1-1	CSASRQADTEAFF	TGCAGTGCTAGCCGACAGGCCGACACTGAAGCTTTCTTT
NA	few	TRBV30	TRBJ1-5	CAWSVSGLDQPQHF	TGTGCCTGGAGTGTCTCTGGACTGGATCAGCCCCAGCATTTT
NA	NA	TRBV2	TRBJ1-1	CASRATGSLNTEAFF	TGTGCCAGCAGGGCTACGGGATCGCTGAACACTGAAGCTTTCTTT
TRBD2	few	TRBV20-1	TRBJ2-1	CSARVLGLNNEQFF	TGCAGTGCTAGAGTCCTGGGACTAAACAATGAGCAGTTCTTC
NA	NA	TRBV29-1	TRBJ2-5	CSVDAVGETQYF	TGCAGCGTTGACGCGGTGGGAGAGACCCAGTACTTC
NA	NA	TRBV7-3	TRBJ2-2	CASSLAQSFTGELFF	TGTGCCAGCAGCTTAGCACAATCCTTCACCGGGGAGCTGTTTTTT
TRBD1	NA	TRBV6-5	TRBJ2-3	CASSYNQGVPPQALWDTQYF	TGTGCCAGCAGTTACAATCAGGGGGTACCTCCCCAGGCTCTTTGGGATACGCAGTATTTT
NA	NA	TRBV7-9	TRBJ2-3	CASSPRGPETQYF	TGTGCCAGCAGCCCACGGGGTCCCGAGACGCAGTATTTT
NA	NA	TRBV6-2/TRBV6-3	TRBJ2-7	CASSSMSQGLGVDEQYF	TGTGCCAGCAGTTCCATGAGTCAGGGCCTCGGCGTTGACGAGCAGTACTTC
NA	few	TRBV7-8	TRBJ2-5	CASSLNRFRGSGETQYF	TGTGCCAGCAGCTTAAATAGGTTTAGGGGGAGCGGCGAGACCCAGTACTTC
TRBD2	NA	TRBV7-8	TRBJ2-7	CASSLANPTSGIPYEQYF	TGTGCCAGCAGCTTAGCGAACCCGACTAGCGGAATCCCCTACGAGCAGTACTTC
NA	NA	TRBV20-1	TRBJ1-6	CSALMGREGSPLHF	TGCAGTGCTCTCATGGGTAGGGAGGGGTCACCCCTCCACTTT
NA	few	TRBV4-3	TRBJ2-5	CASSRNGLQGIEETQYF	TGCGCCAGCAGCCGAAATGGGCTACAGGGAATCGAGGAGACCCAGTACTTC
TRBD2	NA	TRBV7-2	TRBJ2-7	CASSLVPPGLAGKGQYF	TGTGCCAGCAGCTTAGTCCCTCCGGGACTAGCGGGAAAAGGGCAGTACTTC
TRBD2	few	TRBV27	TRBJ2-2	CASSLKGLAGVRNTGELFF	TGTGCCAGCAGTCTAAAGGGACTAGCGGGAGTTCGAAACACCGGGGAGCTGTTTTTT
NA	NA	TRBV20-1	TRBJ2-5	CSASDPGRQETQYF	TGCAGTGCTAGTGACCCGGGACGGCAAGAGACCCAGTACTTC
NA	NA	TRBV28	TRBJ2-7	CASSLGGNSYEQYF	TGTGCCAGCAGTTTAGGTGGTAACTCCTACGAGCAGTACTTC
NA	few	TRBV7-8	TRBJ1-6	CASSGPGLGDSPLHF	TGTGCCAGCAGCGGACCGGGACTTGGGGATTCACCCCTCCACTTT
TRBD1	NA	TRBV28	TRBJ2-3	CASSPGTGRDTQYF	TGTGCCAGCAGTCCCGGGACAGGTAGAGATACGCAGTATTTT
TRBD2	NA	TRBV5-4	TRBJ2-1	CASSPGLAVDEQFF	TGTGCCAGCAGCCCGGGACTAGCGGTCGATGAGCAGTTCTTC
NA	NA	TRBV10-3	TRBJ1-2	CAISESSGNNYGYTF	TGTGCCATCAGTGAGTCGTCGGGGAATAACTATGGCTACACCTTC
TRBD2	few	TRBV7-2	TRBJ2-2	CASSPGTSGRATGELFF	TGTGCCAGCAGCCCCGGGACTAGCGGGAGGGCAACCGGGGAGCTGTTTTTT
NA	NA	TRBV6-4	TRBJ1-2	CASSDGEAGGYTF	TGTGCCAGCAGTGACGGGGAGGCGGGCGGCTACACCTTC
TRBD1	NA	TRBV10-1	TRBJ2-2	CASGTGGAGAGELFF	TGCGCCTCGGGGACAGGGGGGGCTGGCGCCGGGGAGCTGTTTTTT
TRBD2	medium-sized	TRBV7-9	TRBJ2-2	CASSTRGAGATGELFF	TGTGCCAGCAGCACCCGAGGAGCGGGGGCCACCGGGGAGCTGTTTTTT
NA	NA	TRBV20-1	TRBJ2-7	CSAKPPLGSSYEQYF	TGCAGTGCTAAGCCCCCTCTCGGGAGCTCCTACGAGCAGTACTTC
NA	once	TRBV11-1	TRBJ1-5	CASSLGPLVNTDTQHF	TGTGCCAGCAGCTTAGGTCCCCTAGTGAACACAGATACGCAGCATTTT
TRBD1	few	TRBV7-9	TRBJ2-1	CASSPDRVYNEQFF	TGTGCCAGCAGCCCGGACAGGGTCTACAATGAGCAGTTCTTC
NA	few	TRBV29-1	TRBJ2-7	CSAIGTPAYEQYF	TGCAGCGCGATCGGGACGCCGGCCTACGAGCAGTACTTC
TRBD1	NA	TRBV27	TRBJ1-5	CASSSAGTGENQPQHF	TGTGCCAGCAGTTCGGCAGGGACAGGTGAAAATCAGCCCCAGCATTTT
NA	NA	TRBV28	TRBJ2-3	CATPGNEGTDTQYF	TGTGCCACCCCCGGGAACGAGGGCACAGATACGCAGTATTTT
NA	NA	TRBV7-2	TRBJ1-2	CASSPTVQGIWGYTF	TGTGCCAGCAGCCCCACGGTGCAGGGGATATGGGGCTACACCTTC
TRBD1	NA	TRBV19	TRBJ2-1	CASSFRPGQGYNEQFF	TGTGCCAGTAGTTTTCGGCCGGGACAGGGCTACAATGAGCAGTTCTTC
TRBD2	NA	TRBV10-3	TRBJ2-7	CASSFGPGGGYEQYF	TGTGCCAGCAGTTTTGGCCCGGGGGGGGGCTACGAGCAGTACTTC
NA	NA	TRBV12-3/TRBV12-4	TRBJ1-5	CASSFREGLAGFGGNQPQHF	TGTGCCAGCAGTTTTCGGGAGGGGTTGGCAGGGTTCGGGGGCAATCAGCCCCAGCATTTT
NA	few	TRBV20-1	TRBJ2-7	CSGLYNYEQYF	TGCAGCGGTCTATACAACTACGAGCAGTACTTC
NA	NA	TRBV6-1	TRBJ2-3	CASSGLDVTDTQYF	TGTGCCAGCAGTGGCCTAGATGTCACAGATACGCAGTATTTT
NA	few	TRBV6-1	TRBJ2-3	CASSESLRQYF	TGTGCCAGCAGTGAATCGTTGAGGCAGTATTTT
TRBD1	NA	TRBV6-2/TRBV6-3	TRBJ2-5	CASRQQGARETQYF	TGTGCCAGCAGACAACAGGGGGCTCGCGAGACCCAGTACTTC
NA	few	TRBV27	TRBJ2-3	CASSLGLATTDTQYF	TGTGCCAGCAGTTTAGGTCTAGCAACCACAGATACGCAGTATTTT
NA	NA	TRBV6-1	TRBJ2-3	CASSEGVRADTQYF	TGTGCCAGCAGTGAAGGGGTGAGGGCAGATACGCAGTATTTT
NA	NA	TRBV20-1	TRBJ1-2	CSARVQYRNYGYTF	TGCAGTGCTAGAGTACAGTACCGTAACTATGGCTACACCTTC
NA	few	TRBV6-2/TRBV6-3	TRBJ1-3	CASSKGASGNTIYF	TGTGCCAGCAGCAAAGGGGCGTCTGGAAACACCATATATTTT
NA	NA	TRBV11-3	TRBJ2-1	CASSPVGSSYNEQFF	TGTGCCAGCAGCCCCGTGGGGAGCTCCTACAATGAGCAGTTCTTC
TRBD1	large	TRBV27	TRBJ1-1	CASSPRGPGTEAFF	TGTGCCAGCAGTCCGAGGGGGCCGGGCACTGAAGCTTTCTTT
TRBD2	NA	TRBV2	TRBJ2-5	CASRRGFRAGVIQETQYF	TGTGCCAGCAGGAGGGGATTCAGAGCGGGAGTGATCCAAGAGACCCAGTACTTC
NA	few	TRBV28	TRBJ2-4	CASSLGGPNIQYF	TGTGCCAGCAGTTTAGGAGGCCCCAACATTCAGTACTTC
TRBD1	once	TRBV12-3/TRBV12-4	TRBJ1-2	CASTLMGGTGLVGYGYTF	TGTGCCAGCACCCTCATGGGCGGGACAGGTCTCGTGGGCTATGGCTACACCTTC
NA	NA	TRBV2	TRBJ1-3	CASSRSPGNTIYF	TGTGCCAGCAGCCGCTCCCCTGGAAACACCATATATTTT
TRBD1	NA	TRBV24-1	TRBJ2-5	CATSELSGTEKETQYF	TGTGCCACCAGTGAGTTGTCCGGGACAGAAAAAGAGACCCAGTACTTC
TRBD2	NA	TRBV27	TRBJ2-7	CASRGLAGVYEQYF	TGTGCCAGCCGGGGACTAGCGGGAGTCTACGAGCAGTACTTC
NA	NA	TRBV20-1	TRBJ1-3	CSAHRYSGNTIYF	TGCAGTGCCCACCGCTACTCTGGAAACACCATATATTTT
NA	NA	TRBV19	TRBJ1-2	CASRPDRNYGYTF	TGTGCCAGTAGACCCGACCGTAACTATGGCTACACCTTC
NA	NA	TRBV20-1	TRBJ1-2	CSTPEGLNYGYTF	TGCAGTACCCCCGAGGGCTTGAACTATGGCTACACCTTC